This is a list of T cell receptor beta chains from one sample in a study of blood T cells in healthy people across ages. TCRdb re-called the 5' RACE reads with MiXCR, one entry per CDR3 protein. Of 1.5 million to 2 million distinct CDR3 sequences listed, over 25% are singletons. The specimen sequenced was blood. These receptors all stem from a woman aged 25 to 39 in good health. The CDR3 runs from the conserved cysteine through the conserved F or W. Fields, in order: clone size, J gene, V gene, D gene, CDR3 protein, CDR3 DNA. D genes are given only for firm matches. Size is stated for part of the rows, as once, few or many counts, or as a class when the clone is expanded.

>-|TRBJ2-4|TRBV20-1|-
CSASPDALGSKNIQYF
TGCAGTGCTAGCCCGGACGCTCTCGGATCCAAAAACATTCAGTACTTC
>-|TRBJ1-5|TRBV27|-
CASSLSYNQPQHF
TGTGCCAGCAGTTTAAGTTACAATCAGCCCCAGCATTTT
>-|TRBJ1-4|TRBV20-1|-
CSAMTNEKLFF
TGCAGTGCTATGACTAATGAAAAACTGTTTTTT
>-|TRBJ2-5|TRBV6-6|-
CASSPGNPGWQYF
TGTGCCAGCAGTCCCGGGAACCCTGGTTGGCAGTACTTC
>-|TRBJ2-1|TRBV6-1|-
CASSVLRNEQFF
TGTGCCAGCAGTGTTCTTCGGAATGAGCAGTTCTTC
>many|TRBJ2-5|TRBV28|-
CASSLKGTQYF
TGTGCCAGCAGTCTCAAAGGGACCCAGTACTTC
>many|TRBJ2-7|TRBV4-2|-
CASSQVDQGLGEQYF
TGTGCCAGCAGCCAAGTTGATCAGGGGCTGGGCGAGCAGTACTTC
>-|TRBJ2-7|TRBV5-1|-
CASRSFSGTTSSYEQYF
TGCGCCAGCAGGAGTTTTTCCGGGACCACCTCGAGCTACGAGCAGTACTTC
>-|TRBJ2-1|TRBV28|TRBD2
CVSSPNQRGPEQFF
TGTGTCAGCAGTCCCAATCAGCGGGGGCCTGAGCAGTTCTTC
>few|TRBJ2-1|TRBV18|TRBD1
CASSPPGQVVLLRRQFF
TGTGCCAGCTCACCACCCGGACAGGTTGTTTTGTTACGTCGGCAGTTCTTC
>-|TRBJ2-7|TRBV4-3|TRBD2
CASSQEAGVPTYEQYF
TGCGCCAGCAGCCAAGAGGCGGGAGTTCCAACCTACGAGCAGTACTTC
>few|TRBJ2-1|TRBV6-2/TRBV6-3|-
CASSSRQRNEQFF
TGTGCCAGCAGTTCCCGACAGCGCAATGAGCAGTTCTTC
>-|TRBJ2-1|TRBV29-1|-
CSVSGRGEQFF
TGCAGTGTATCAGGCCGCGGCGAGCAGTTCTTC
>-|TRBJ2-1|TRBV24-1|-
CATSEGGKYNEQFF
TGTGCCACCAGTGAGGGGGGTAAATACAATGAGCAGTTCTTC
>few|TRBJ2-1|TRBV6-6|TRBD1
CASTPGQTYNEQFF
TGTGCCAGCACTCCGGGACAGACCTACAATGAGCAGTTCTTC
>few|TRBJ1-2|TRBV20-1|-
CSARPGTQSYTF
TGCAGTGCAAGACCGGGGACTCAAAGCTACACCTTC
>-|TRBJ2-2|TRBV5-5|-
CASRKGPNTGELFF
TGTGCCAGCAGAAAGGGGCCGAACACCGGGGAGCTGTTTTTT
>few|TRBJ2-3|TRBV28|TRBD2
CASSNPTSASTDTQYF
TGTGCCAGCAGCAACCCCACTAGCGCGAGCACAGATACGCAGTATTTT
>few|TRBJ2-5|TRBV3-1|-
CASSQEWAERETQYF
TGTGCCAGCAGCCAAGAGTGGGCGGAGAGGGAGACCCAGTACTTC
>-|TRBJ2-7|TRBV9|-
CASSVGTSSVEQYF
TGTGCCAGCAGCGTAGGAACTAGCTCGGTCGAGCAGTACTTC
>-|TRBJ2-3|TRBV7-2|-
CASRPRDLARQGVTQYF
TGTGCCAGCAGGCCCCGAGACCTAGCTCGCCAAGGGGTGACGCAGTATTTT
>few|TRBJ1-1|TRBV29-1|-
CSVAADTEAFF
TGCAGCGTTGCAGCGGACACTGAAGCTTTCTTT
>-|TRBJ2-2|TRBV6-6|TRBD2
CASSRGGNGGELFF
TGTGCCAGCAGCCGGGGGGGAAATGGCGGGGAGCTGTTTTTT
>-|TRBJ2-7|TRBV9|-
CASSVEALQYNEQYF
TGTGCCAGCAGCGTAGAAGCACTCCAGTACAATGAGCAGTACTTC
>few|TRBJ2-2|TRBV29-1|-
CSVVSGAGELFF
TGCAGCGTTGTGTCAGGGGCCGGGGAGCTGTTTTTT
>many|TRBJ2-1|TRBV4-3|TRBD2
CASSQTGGQGNEQFF
TGCGCCAGCAGCCAAACGGGAGGCCAGGGCAATGAGCAGTTCTTC
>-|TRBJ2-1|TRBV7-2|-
CTSGLGYNEQFF
TGTACCAGTGGTCTAGGGTACAATGAGCAGTTCTTC
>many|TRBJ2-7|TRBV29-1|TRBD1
CSLRTGGNEQYF
TGCAGCTTGCGGACAGGGGGCAACGAGCAGTACTTC
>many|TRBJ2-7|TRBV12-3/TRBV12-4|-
CASSRGPGGTYEQYF
TGTGCCAGCTCTCGGGGGCCAGGGGGTACCTACGAGCAGTACTTC
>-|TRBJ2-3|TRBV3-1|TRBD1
CASSHLDRGVTDTQYF
TGTGCCAGCAGCCATCTGGACAGGGGGGTTACAGATACGCAGTATTTT
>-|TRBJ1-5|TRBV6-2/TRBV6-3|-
CASRNLEGSPSQPQHF
TGTGCCAGCAGGAACCTCGAGGGGTCGCCAAGTCAGCCCCAGCATTTT
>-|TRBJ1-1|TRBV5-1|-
CASSLESARIGNTEAFF
TGCGCCAGCAGCTTGGAGTCAGCAAGGATAGGGAACACTGAAGCTTTCTTT
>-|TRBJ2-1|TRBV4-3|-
CASSQESDFNNEQFF
TGCGCCAGCAGCCAAGAATCGGACTTTAACAATGAGCAGTTCTTC
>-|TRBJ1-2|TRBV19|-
CASSSLRYGYAF
TGTGCCAGTAGTTCGCTCCGCTATGGCTACGCCTTC
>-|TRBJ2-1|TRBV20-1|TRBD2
CSGVTSGIIGTQFF
TGCAGTGGTGTAACTAGCGGGATTATCGGTACGCAGTTCTTC
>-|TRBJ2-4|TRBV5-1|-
CASSLAGEETIQYF
TGCGCCAGCAGCTTGGCGGGGGAGGAAACCATTCAGTACTTC
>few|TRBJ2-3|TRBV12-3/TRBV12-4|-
CASMGQGGDTQYF
TGTGCCAGCATGGGACAAGGCGGAGATACGCAGTATTTT
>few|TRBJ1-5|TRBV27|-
CASSPDRNQNQPQHF
TGTGCCAGCAGTCCAGACAGGAACCAAAATCAGCCCCAGCATTTT
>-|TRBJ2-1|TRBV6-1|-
CASSPDVKDEQFF
TGTGCCAGCAGTCCCGACGTTAAGGATGAGCAGTTCTTC
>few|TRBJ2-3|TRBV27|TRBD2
CASRIAGASTDTQYF
TGTGCCAGCAGGATAGCGGGAGCCTCCACAGATACGCAGTATTTT
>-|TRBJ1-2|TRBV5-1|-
CASSREARLGYTF
TGCGCCAGCAGCAGGGAGGCCCGCCTTGGCTACACCTTC